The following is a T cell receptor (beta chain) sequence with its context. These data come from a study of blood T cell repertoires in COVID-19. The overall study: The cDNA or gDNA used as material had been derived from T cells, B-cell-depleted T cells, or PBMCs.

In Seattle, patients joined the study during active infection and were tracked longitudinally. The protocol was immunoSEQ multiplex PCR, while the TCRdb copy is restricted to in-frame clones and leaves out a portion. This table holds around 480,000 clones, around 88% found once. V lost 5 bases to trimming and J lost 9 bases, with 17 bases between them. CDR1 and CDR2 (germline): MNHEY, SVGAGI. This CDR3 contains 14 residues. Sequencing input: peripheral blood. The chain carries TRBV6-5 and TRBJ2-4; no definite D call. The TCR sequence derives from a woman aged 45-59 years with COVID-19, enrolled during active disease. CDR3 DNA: TGTGCCAGCAGTAGCCCCCTCCCCCCCCGCATTCAGTACTTC. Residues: CASSSPLPPRIQYF.